The clone carrying this T cell receptor (beta chain) occurred a few times. Its cognate antigen is unknown. Described time point: recipient sample about 28 days before transplant, after cytoreduction. Recipient blood drawn about 28 days pretransplant and days 30, 100, 180 after. This specimen comes from a study of T cell clonotyping in hematopoietic cell transplantation. Overall study context: Recipient samples before transplant were obtained post-cytoreduction.

Libraries were prepared by immunoSEQ multiplex PCR; TCRdb keeps only in-frame clonotypes and omits some of them. In the table there are under 20,000 clones, around 77% of which are singletons. General study results and limits: Without cell sorting, CD4 versus CD8 contributions remain unresolved.

CDR1 and CDR2 from the germline V gene are SGHTA and FQGTGA. CDR3 size: 13 residues. V was cut by 4 bases and J by 5 bases, with 11 bases left in between. The source was peripheral blood mononuclear cells, collected before stem cell transplant. The source of this sequence is a man in his sixties with acute myeloid leukemia. Some clones in this sample may be carry-over from other donors' samples. The gene calls are TRBV7-3 and TRBJ2-5, with D uncertain. In DNA, the CDR3 is TGTGCCAGCAGCTCTATGCGCTCTGAGACCCAGTACTTC. Translation gives CASSSMRSETQYF.